This T cell receptor beta chain is drawn from a study of cytomegalovirus exposure and HLA in healthy donors. Points from the study as a whole: For most subjects, TCR beta sequences were reported to predict HLA-A and HLA-B alleles with accuracy.

In nominal health when sampled, donors likely had unrecorded immune exposures nonetheless. Researchers ran the PCR with 60 Vbeta and 13 Jbeta primers. The protocol was immunoSEQ multiplex PCR, while the TCRdb copy is restricted to in-frame clones and leaves out a portion. Here the sample spans about 99,000 clones, 70% to 80% being singletons. About this clone: Its antigen is not known.

The CDR3 totals 12 residues. The V end was cut by 10 bases, the J end by 5 bases, with 15 bases between. The germline V gene encodes CDR1 MDHEN and CDR2 SYDVKM. The clonotype was recovered from a middle-aged man in good health and CMV-seronegative. J is TRBJ2-7 and V is TRBV28; D may be TRBD2 (7 bases). The specimen sequenced was PBMCs. The CDR3 is CATRGGIHEQYF. CDR3 coding DNA: TGTGCCACAAGGGGGGGGATCCACGAGCAGTACTTC.